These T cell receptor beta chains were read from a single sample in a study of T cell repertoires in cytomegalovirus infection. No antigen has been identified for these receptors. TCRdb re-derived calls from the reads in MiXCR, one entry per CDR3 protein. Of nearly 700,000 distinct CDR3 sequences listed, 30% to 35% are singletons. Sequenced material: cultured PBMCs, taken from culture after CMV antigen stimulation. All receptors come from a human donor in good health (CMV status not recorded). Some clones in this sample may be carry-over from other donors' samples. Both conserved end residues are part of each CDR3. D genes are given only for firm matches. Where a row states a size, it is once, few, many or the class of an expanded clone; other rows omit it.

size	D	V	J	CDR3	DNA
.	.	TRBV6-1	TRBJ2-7	CASSEARNYEQYF	TGTGCCAGCAGTGAAGCGCGGAATTACGAGCAGTACTTC
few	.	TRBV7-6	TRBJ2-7	CASSLEGRTYEQYF	TGTGCCAGCAGCTTAGAGGGACGAACCTACGAGCAGTACTTC
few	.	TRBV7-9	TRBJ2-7	CASSLARLGEQYF	TGTGCCAGCAGCTTAGCGAGACTCGGCGAGCAGTACTTC
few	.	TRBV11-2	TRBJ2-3	CASSSTSSTDTQYF	TGTGCCAGCAGCTCCACTAGCAGCACAGATACGCAGTATTTT
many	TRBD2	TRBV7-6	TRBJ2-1	CASSLDGTSGPKNEQFF	TGTGCCAGCAGCTTAGACGGGACTAGCGGGCCTAAAAATGAGCAGTTCTTC
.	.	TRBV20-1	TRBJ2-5	CSARLPRAPETQYF	TGCAGTGCTAGGCTGCCCAGGGCCCCGGAGACCCAGTACTTC
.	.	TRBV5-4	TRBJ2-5	CASTTTSQETQYF	TGTGCCAGCACCACTACCTCCCAAGAGACCCAGTACTTC
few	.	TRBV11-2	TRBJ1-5	CASSSLAEGKDQPQHF	TGTGCCAGCAGCTCGCTGGCGGAGGGGAAGGATCAGCCCCAGCATTTT
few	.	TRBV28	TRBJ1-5	CASGLFRQPQHF	TGTGCCAGCGGCTTGTTCAGGCAGCCCCAGCATTTT
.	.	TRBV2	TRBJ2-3	CASSAGGGGTDTQYF	TGTGCCAGCAGTGCCGGTGGGGGCGGGACAGATACGCAGTATTTT
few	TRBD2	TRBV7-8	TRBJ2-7	CASSLPGGSGSTYEQYF	TGTGCCAGCAGCCTCCCGGGGGGTAGCGGGAGCACTTACGAGCAGTACTTC
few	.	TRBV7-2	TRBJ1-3	CASSPLDGYSGNTIYF	TGTGCCAGCAGCCCTCTGGACGGCTACTCTGGAAACACCATATATTTT
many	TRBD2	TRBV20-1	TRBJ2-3	CSASAGGGATDTQYF	TGCAGTGCTAGTGCGGGCGGGGGGGCCACAGATACGCAGTATTTT
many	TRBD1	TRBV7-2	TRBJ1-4	CASSYDRGDEKLFF	TGTGCCAGCAGCTACGACAGGGGAGATGAAAAACTGTTTTTT
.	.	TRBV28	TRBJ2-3	CASSPHYSGERSSTDTQYF	TGTGCCAGCAGCCCACATTATAGTGGGGAACGGTCTAGCACAGATACGCAGTATTTT
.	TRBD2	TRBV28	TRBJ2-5	CASSPGGNQETQYF	TGTGCCAGCAGTCCGGGGGGTAACCAAGAGACCCAGTACTTC
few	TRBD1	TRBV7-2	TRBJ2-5	CASSLQQGKETQYF	TGTGCCAGCAGCTTACAACAGGGGAAGGAGACCCAGTACTTC
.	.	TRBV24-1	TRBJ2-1	CATSEGSGVGSSYNEQFF	TGTGCCACCAGTGAAGGTTCGGGGGTAGGAAGCTCCTACAATGAGCAGTTCTTC
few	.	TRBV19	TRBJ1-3	CASSISDVSTGNTIYF	TGTGCCAGTAGTATCTCGGACGTGTCAACTGGAAACACCATATATTTT
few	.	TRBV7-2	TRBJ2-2	CASSPGSDRRAGELFF	.
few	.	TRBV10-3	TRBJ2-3	CAISEQVTDTQYF	TGTGCCATCAGTGAGCAAGTCACAGATACGCAGTATTTT
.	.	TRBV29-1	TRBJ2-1	CSVQAAEQFF	TGCAGCGTTCAAGCAGCTGAGCAGTTCTTC
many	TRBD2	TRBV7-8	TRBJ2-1	CASSLGVVAGGPINEQFF	TGTGCCAGCAGCTTAGGAGTCGTAGCGGGAGGGCCAATCAATGAGCAGTTCTTC
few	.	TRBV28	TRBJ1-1	CASSLSRRRGAFF	TGTGCCAGCAGTTTATCCCGGAGGAGAGGGGCTTTCTTT
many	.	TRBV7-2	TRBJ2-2	CASSLFAGELFF	TGTGCCAGCAGCTTATTCGCCGGGGAGCTGTTTTTT
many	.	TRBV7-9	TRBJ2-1	CASSLWEVSPYNEQFF	TGTGCCAGCAGCTTGTGGGAGGTCAGTCCCTACAATGAGCAGTTCTTC
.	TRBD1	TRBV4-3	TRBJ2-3	CASSIRDRSTDTQYF	TGCGCCAGCAGCATCCGGGACAGGAGTACAGATACGCAGTATTTT
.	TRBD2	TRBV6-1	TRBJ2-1	CASSEWAGGANNEQFF	TGTGCCAGCAGTGAATGGGCCGGGGGGGCGAACAATGAGCAGTTCTTC
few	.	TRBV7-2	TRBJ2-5	CASSFNRQETQYF	TGTGCCAGCAGCTTTAACAGGCAAGAGACCCAGTACTTC
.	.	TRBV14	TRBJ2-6	CASSQTAAGANVLTF	TGTGCCAGCAGCCAAACAGCGGCTGGGGCCAACGTCCTGACTTTC
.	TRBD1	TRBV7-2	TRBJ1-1	CASSTTGQSNTEAFF	TGTGCCAGCAGCACCACGGGACAGAGTAACACTGAAGCTTTCTTT
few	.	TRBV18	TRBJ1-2	CASSPAAGVDGYTF	TGTGCCAGCTCACCTGCGGCAGGGGTGGATGGCTACACCTTC
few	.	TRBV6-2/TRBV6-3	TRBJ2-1	CASSYSLEQFF	TGTGCCAGCAGTTACTCTCTTGAGCAGTTCTTC
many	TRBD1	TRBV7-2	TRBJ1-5	CASSTGTVSNQPQHF	TGTGCCAGCAGCACCGGGACAGTCAGCAATCAGCCCCAGCATTTT
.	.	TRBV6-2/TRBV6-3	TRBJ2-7	CASSSEGFYEQYF	TGTGCCAGCAGTTCTGAAGGTTTCTACGAGCAGTACTTC
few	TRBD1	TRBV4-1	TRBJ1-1	CASSPTGGEMNTEAFF	TGCGCCAGCAGTCCTACAGGGGGGGAGATGAACACTGAAGCTTTCTTT
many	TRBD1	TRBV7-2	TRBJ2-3	CASSLANRGGTDTQYF	TGTGCCAGCAGCTTAGCGAACAGGGGTGGCACAGATACGCAGTATTTT
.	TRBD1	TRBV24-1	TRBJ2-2	CATSDGRDREFGELFF	TGTGCCACCAGTGACGGCCGGGACAGGGAATTCGGGGAGCTGTTTTTT
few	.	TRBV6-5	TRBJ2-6	CASSSPGAGANVLTF	TGTGCCAGCAGTTCCCCTGGGGCTGGGGCCAACGTCCTGACTTTC
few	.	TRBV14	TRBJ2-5	CASSQPLEETQYF	TGTGCCAGCAGCCAACCCTTAGAAGAGACCCAGTACTTC
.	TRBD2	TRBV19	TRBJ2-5	CASSPGGTTPEETQYF	TGTGCCAGTAGTCCCGGGGGGACGACCCCGGAGGAGACCCAGTACTTC
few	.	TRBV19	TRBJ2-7	CASSTLPGPRYEQYF	TGTGCCAGTAGTACGCTCCCGGGACCTCGGTACGAGCAGTACTTC
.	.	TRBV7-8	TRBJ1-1	CASSLVRIQNTEAFF	TGTGCCAGCAGCTTAGTTAGGATACAGAACACTGAAGCTTTCTTT
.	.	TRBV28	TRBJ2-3	CASSTGLPGPFAQYF	TGTGCCAGCAGCACCGGTCTTCCCGGCCCATTTGCGCAGTATTTT
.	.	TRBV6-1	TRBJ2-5	CASSGEVSETQYF	TGTGCCAGCAGTGGAGAAGTCTCAGAGACCCAGTACTTC
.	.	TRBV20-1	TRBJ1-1	CSANNQGLRNTEAFF	TGCAGTGCTAATAACCAGGGACTTCGGAACACTGAAGCTTTCTTT
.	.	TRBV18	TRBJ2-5	CASSPEGRETQYF	TGTGCCAGCTCACCCGAAGGGCGGGAGACCCAGTACTTC
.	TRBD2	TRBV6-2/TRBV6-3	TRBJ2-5	CASSKSGLAKETQYF	TGTGCCAGCAGTAAATCGGGACTAGCGAAAGAGACCCAGTACTTC
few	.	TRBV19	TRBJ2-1	CASKVGNEQFF	TGTGCCAGTAAAGTGGGCAATGAGCAGTTCTTC
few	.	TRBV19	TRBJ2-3	CASRETQVADTQYF	TGTGCCAGTAGAGAAACCCAGGTTGCAGATACGCAGTATTTT
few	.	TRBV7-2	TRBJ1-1	CASTWGGGNTEAFF	TGTGCCAGCACCTGGGGGGGCGGGAACACTGAAGCTTTCTTT
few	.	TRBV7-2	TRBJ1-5	CASSFDGFYQPQHF	TGTGCCAGCAGCTTCGACGGGTTCTATCAGCCCCAGCATTTT
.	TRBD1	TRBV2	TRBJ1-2	CASGTGGRFVYGYTF	TGTGCCAGCGGTACAGGGGGTCGTTTTGTCTATGGCTACACCTTC
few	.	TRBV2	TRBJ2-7	CASSPERATYEQYF	TGTGCCAGCAGCCCCGAACGGGCCACCTACGAGCAGTACTTC
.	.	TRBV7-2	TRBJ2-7	CASSLTTHTYEQYF	TGTGCCAGCAGCTTAACGACACATACCTACGAGCAGTACTTC
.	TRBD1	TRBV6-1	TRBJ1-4	CASRKGQARHNEKLFF	TGTGCCAGCAGGAAAGGACAGGCCCGCCATAATGAAAAACTGTTTTTT
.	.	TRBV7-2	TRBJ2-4	CASSPTQNIQYF	TGTGCCAGCAGCCCGACCCAAAACATTCAGTACTTC
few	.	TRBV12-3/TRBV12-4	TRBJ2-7	CASSFLEQYF	TGTGCCAGCAGTTTTCTGGAGCAGTACTTC
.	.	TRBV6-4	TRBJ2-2	CASSEVAAAGELFF	TGTGCCAGCAGTGAAGTGGCTGCGGCCGGGGAGCTGTTTTTT
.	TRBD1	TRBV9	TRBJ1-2	CASSRQGESSYGYTF	TGTGCCAGCAGCAGACAGGGAGAGAGTAGCTATGGCTACACCTTC